This passage covers 12 T cell receptor beta chains from one sample sequenced in a study of blood T cell repertoires in COVID-19 (TCRdb year 2020). Libraries were made using the immunoSEQ multiplex PCR assay. In its TCRdb copy, this immuneACCESS table keeps in-frame sequences only and misses some clones. Where compared with another copy, unresolved V genes explain less than half of these, and the others have no known cause. This sample is represented by roughly 150,000 clones; around 92% of them were singletons. The ten largest make up roughly 2.8% of the sample. The sample taken for sequencing was peripheral blood. Every receptor here comes from a man aged 55 to 69 with acute or convalescent COVID-19.

The chain couples TRBV5-1 to TRBJ1-3; a weak D match, TRBD1 (6 bases). In germline, CDR1 is SGHRS, CDR2 YFSETQ. The V end was cut by 7 bases, the J end by 2 bases, with 16 bases between. The CDR3 has 15 residues. As DNA, the CDR3 is TGCGCCAGCCGGAAAGGGGGGGAGGCTGGAAACACCATATATTTT. It specifies CASRKGGEAGNTIYF.

The V gene is TRBV7-7, the J gene TRBJ2-7; 7 bases are a match to TRBD1. Germline V gives CDR1 SSHAT, CDR2 FNYEAQ (reference sequence). The CDR3 is 15 residues long. J lost 3 bases, V lost 5 bases, and 10 bases had no gene match. In DNA form, the CDR3 reads TGTGCCAGCAGCCAACTACCGGGACAGTACTACGAGCAGTACTTC. Translating gives CASSQLPGQYYEQYF. Based on the CDR3 plus reference TRBV7-7 and TRBJ2-7, the full variable domain is GAGVSQSPRYKVTKRGQDVTLRCDPISSHATLYWYQQALGQGPEFLTYFNYEAQPDKSGLPSDRFSAERPEGSISTLTIQRTEQRDSAMYRCASSQLPGQYYEQYFGPGTRLTVT.

V and J are TRBV20-1 and TRBJ1-2; weak D call: TRBD1 (5 bases). Germline lookup yields CDR1 DFQATT and CDR2 SNEGSKA (reference sequence). There are 11 residues in the CDR3. The V gene lost 5 bases and the J gene lost 4 bases, with 8 bases spanning the gap. The CDR3 DNA is TGCAGTGCTTCCGACAGCTATGGCTACACCTTC. Translation: CSASDSYGYTF.

The chain recombines TRBV5-1 with TRBJ1-2, with a possible D match to TRBD1 (5 bases). The CDR3 is 14 amino acids. Germline V gene data show CDR1 as SGHRS and CDR2 as YFSETQ. V was shortened by 6 bases and J by 3 bases, with 15 bases between the two germline ends. The CDR3 sequence: CASTDITGDYGYTF. The CDR3 DNA reads TGCGCCAGCACCGACATCACAGGAGACTATGGCTACACCTTC.

The chain combines TRBV11-1 with TRBJ2-1; 10 nucleotides align to TRBD2. CDR1 and CDR2 from the germline V gene are SGHAT and FQDESV (reference sequence). V was pared by 6 bases and J by 6 bases, with 2 bases of the junction left unmatched. CDR3 size: 13 residues. The CDR3, as DNA: TGTGCCAGCAGTCTAGCGGGAGCCAATGAGCAGTTCTTC. It specifies CASSLAGANEQFF.

The chain recombines TRBV7-5 with TRBJ2-2; the table calls TRBD2, which could not be checked here. TRBV7-5 is a pseudogene segment. The CDR3 runs to 17 residues. The CDR3 nucleotides read TGTGCCAGAAGCTTAGTGCAAAGAAAGAGCCCCACCGGGGAGCTGTTTTTT. It translates to CARSLVQRKSPTGELFF.

In this sample, this clone turned up once. The gene calls are TRBV19 and TRBJ2-1, with D tentatively TRBD2 (6 bases). Germline lookup yields CDR1 LNHDA and CDR2 SQIVND (reference sequence). The CDR3 consists of 14 residues. The V gene lost 1 base and the J gene lost 4 bases, with 8 bases spanning the gap. The CDR3 reads CASSIGGIYNEQFF. DNA for the CDR3: TGTGCCAGTAGTATAGGCGGGATTTACAATGAGCAGTTCTTC.

The chain employs TRBV27 and TRBJ1-1; D may be TRBD1 (5 bases). V was shortened by 9 bases and J by 1 base, with 12 bases between the two germline ends. Germline V gene sequence: CDR1 MNHEY, CDR2 SMNVEV (reference sequence). This CDR3 has 13 amino acids. CDR3 DNA sequence: TGTGCCAGTCGGGCGGGGGAGAACACTGAAGCTTTCTTT. Translating gives CASRAGENTEAFF.

The V call is TRBV12-3 or TRBV12-4, the J call TRBJ2-1, with 12 bases fitting TRBD1. This CDR3 contains 13 residues. J lost 10 bases, V lost 6 bases, and 4 bases had no gene match. The CDR3 DNA reads as TGTGCCAGCAGGGGGGACAGGGGGCGCGAGCAGTTCTTC. It is translated as CASRGDRGREQFF.

The V gene is TRBV4-2, the J gene TRBJ2-4; TRBD2 matches 10 bases. J lost 3 bases, V lost 1 base, and 12 bases had no gene match. Germline V lookup: CDR1 LGHNA, CDR2 YNFKEQ. The CDR3 loop spans 19 amino acids. The CDR3 coding sequence is TGTGCCAGCAGCCAAGCCATAGCGGGGGGTTCGTTAGGCAAAAACATTCAGTACTTC. Protein product: CASSQAIAGGSLGKNIQYF.

The chain employs TRBV27 and TRBJ2-7; a weak D match, TRBD2 (6 bases). The germline V gene encodes CDR1 MNHEY and CDR2 SMNVEV (reference sequence). The V and J ends lost 2 bases and 3 bases respectively, with 11 bases between them. This CDR3 spans 14 amino acids. The CDR3 DNA reads as TGTGCCAGCAGTTTAAGGCGGGGTATCTACGAGCAGTACTTC. Amino acids: CASSLRRGIYEQYF.

This clone occurred once. The chain combines TRBV18 with TRBJ1-1; TRBD1 matches 7 bases. CDR3 length: 16 amino acids. With V trimmed by 6 bases and J by 2 bases, 12 bases remained unmatched. Per the germline V gene, CDR1 is KGHSH and CDR2 is LQKENI. The CDR3 region has the DNA TGTGCCAGCTCCCAGGGGGTTCTGGGGACCAACACTGAAGCTTTCTTT. Protein sequence: CASSQGVLGTNTEAFF.